The 30 T cell receptor beta chains below all came from one sample that was sequenced in a study of high-grade serous ovarian cancer treatment subgroups. The method was immunoSEQ multiplex PCR; TCRdb's version includes in-frame clones alone and lacks a portion of them. Here the sample spans roughly 3,600 clones, around 68% being singletons. Tumor samples were taken before definitive surgery or chemotherapy. Input material: tumor tissue. The receptors come from a human donor with high-grade serous ovarian cancer.

This chain uses TRBV6-5 with TRBJ1-6; D may be TRBD1 (5 bases). Germline-derived CDR1 and CDR2 are MNHEY and SVGAGI. Trimming took off 2 bases at V and 7 bases at J, with 9 bases between the two ends. This CDR3 contains 14 residues. CDR3 nucleotide sequence: TGTGCCAGCAGTTACGGGGCCGAGAATTCACCCCTCCACTTT. Amino acids: CASSYGAENSPLHF.

The rearrangement uses TRBV7-6 and TRBJ2-3, with 8 bases aligning to TRBD2. Germline V gives CDR1 SGHVS, CDR2 FNYEAQ. This CDR3 region has 14 residues. V was pared by 5 bases and J by 4 bases, with 5 bases of the junction left unmatched. Here the CDR3 DNA reads TGTGCCAGCAGCCGGGGGGGCCAGGCAGATACGCAGTATTTT. This translates into CASSRGGQADTQYF.

The chain carries TRBV6-6 and TRBJ1-1; the D is unclear. Germline V gives CDR1 MNHNY, CDR2 SVGAGI (reference sequence). The CDR3 is 15 residues long. V gave up 2 bases and J gave up 1 base, with 11 bases separating them. The CDR3 sequence is CASSYEGSSNTEAFF. The CDR3 region has the DNA TGTGCCAGCAGTTACGAGGGCAGTTCGAACACTGAAGCTTTCTTT.

The V call is TRBV5-1, the J call TRBJ2-2; perhaps D is TRBD1 or TRBD2 (6 bases each). The CDR3 loop spans 15 amino acids. Looked up from germline, CDR1 is SGHRS and CDR2 is YFSETQ. V was clipped by 1 base and J by 5 bases, with 12 bases between them. Written as DNA, the CDR3 is TGCGCCAGCAGCTTGAAGGGGGGCGAAACCGGGGAGCTGTTTTTT. Protein: CASSLKGGETGELFF. The entire variable domain, with the rest obtained from reference TRBV5-1 and TRBJ2-2, is as follows: KAGVTQTPRYLIKTRGQQVTLSCSPISGHRSVSWYQQTPGQGLQFLFEYFSETQRNKGNFPGRFSGRQFSNSRSEMNVSTLELGDSALYLCASSLKGGETGELFFGEGSRLTVL.

V usage is TRBV5-7 and J usage is TRBJ1-3, with TRBD1 matching 10 bases. TRBV5-7 is an ORF for which the function is uncertain. The V and J ends lost 4 bases and 4 bases, in that order; junction bases with no gene match: 8. CDR3 length: 16 residues. DNA for the CDR3: TGTGCCAGCAGCGTCGACAGGGGGCTGGGCGGAAACACCATATATTTT. It translates to CASSVDRGLGGNTIYF.

The chain employs TRBV27 and TRBJ1-1; D perhaps matches TRBD1 (5 bases). Trimming left V 7 bases short and J 6 bases short, with 21 bases between. Looked up from germline, CDR1 is MNHEY and CDR2 is SMNVEV (reference sequence). CDR3 size: 15 residues. The CDR3 coding sequence is TGTGCCAGCACCGGTTATCGGCAGGGAACAGCTGAAGCTTTCTTT. Its translation: CASTGYRQGTAEAFF.

J is TRBJ2-5 and V is TRBV5-4; 7 positions match TRBD2. The CDR3 loop spans 18 amino acids. The germline gives CDR1 SGHNT, CDR2 YYREEE (reference sequence). The V segment lost 0 bases and the J segment 3 bases; nucleotides outside the gene matches: 14. CDR3 sequence (DNA): TGTGCCAGCAGCTTGGCTCCCTGGGGAGGGGTCATAAAAGAGACCCAGTACTTC. The encoded protein is CASSLAPWGGVIKETQYF.

The rearrangement joins TRBV7-2 to TRBJ2-2; tentative D call: TRBD1 (6 bases). CDR3 length: 15 amino acids. Germline CDR1 and CDR2: SGHTA and FQGNSA. Trimming shortened V by 5 bases and J by 8 bases, and 18 bases separated the two germline ends. For the CDR3, the DNA is TGTGCCAGCAGCCCCCGACCTCAGGGGAGAGGGGAGCTGTTTTTT. It is translated as CASSPRPQGRGELFF. Complete variable domain (other parts from reference TRBV7-2 and TRBJ2-2): GAGVSQSPSNKVTEKGKDVELRCDPISGHTALYWYRQSLGQGLEFLIYFQGNSAPDKSGLPSDRFSAERTGGSVSTLTIQRTQQEDSAVYLCASSPRPQGRGELFFGEGSRLTVL.

The chain recombines TRBV10-2 with TRBJ2-7; D ambiguous. The CDR3 runs to 14 residues. CDR1 and CDR2 from the germline V gene are WSHSY and SAAADI. Trimming cost V 0 bases and J 0 bases, with 6 bases left between them. For the CDR3, the DNA is TGCGCCAGCAGTGAGTCTTGGGGCTCCTACGAGCAGTACGTC. This encodes CASSESWGSYEQYV.

The chain carries TRBV7-9 and TRBJ1-2; tentative D call: TRBD1 (5 bases). The V end lost 5 bases, the J end lost 4 bases, and 8 bases lay between the germline ends. The CDR3 is 12 residues long. In germline, CDR1 is SEHNR, CDR2 FQNEAQ (reference sequence). The CDR3 reads CASSVDSYGYTF. The CDR3 DNA is TGTGCCAGCAGCGTTGACAGCTATGGCTACACCTTC.

The chain combines TRBV4-2 with TRBJ2-3, with 7 bases fitting TRBD1. The V and J ends lost 2 bases and 0 bases, in that order; junction bases with no gene match: 14. Germline V gene lookup returns CDR1 LGHNA and CDR2 YNFKEQ. This CDR3 contains 19 residues. CDR3 coding DNA: TGTGCCAGCAGCCAATTTTCTCTTTCCGGGACAGCAAGCACAGATACGCAGTATTTT. Protein product: CASSQFSLSGTASTDTQYF.

The V and J genes are TRBV9 and TRBJ2-1; 12 nucleotides align to TRBD2. Germline V CDR1 and CDR2: SGDLS, YYNGEE. This CDR3 has 18 amino acids. Losses at the gene ends were 6 bases for V and 7 bases for J; bases not matched to a gene: 17. The chain's CDR3 is CASTLGVRASGGDNEQFF. The DNA for the CDR3 is TGTGCCAGCACCCTAGGAGTTAGGGCTAGCGGGGGGGATAATGAGCAGTTCTTC.

The chain combines TRBV6-1 with TRBJ1-3; D remains unclear. The CDR3 extends over 12 amino acids. Trimming removed 6 bases at V and 0 bases at J, with 3 bases between. Germline-derived CDR1 and CDR2 are MNHNS and SASEGT. The CDR3 here is CASRGSGNTIYF. CDR3 DNA: TGTGCCAGCAGGGGCTCTGGAAACACCATATATTTT.

V gene TRBV9 combines with J gene TRBJ1-4; 10 bases fit TRBD1. CDR3 size: 14 residues. Germline loops: CDR1 SGDLS, CDR2 YYNGEE. With 5 bases clipped from V and 5 bases from J, the junction kept 3 bases outside the gene matches. CDR3 in amino acids: CASRGTGANEKLFF. As DNA, the CDR3 is TGTGCCAGCAGAGGGACAGGGGCAAATGAAAAACTGTTTTTT.

V gene TRBV25-1 combines with J gene TRBJ2-2, with D possibly being TRBD1 (6 bases). V lost 4 bases to trimming and J lost 1 base, with 13 bases between them. Germline CDR1 and CDR2: MGHDK and SYGVNS. The CDR3 is made up of 16 amino acids. The CDR3 region is CASSGDKGWNTGELFF. CDR3 bases: TGTGCCAGCAGTGGGGACAAGGGTTGGAACACCGGGGAGCTGTTTTTT. Looking up the rest from reference TRBV25-1 and TRBJ2-2 gives the full variable domain: EADIYQTPRYLVIGTGKKITLECSQTMGHDKMYWYQQDPGMELHLIHYSYGVNSTEKGDLSSESTVSRIRTEHFPLTLESARPSHTSQYLCASSGDKGWNTGELFFGEGSRLTVL.

This clone was counted a few times. The chain employs TRBV4-2 and TRBJ1-2; 8 bases map to TRBD1. The CDR3 totals 17 residues. Germline lookup yields CDR1 LGHNA and CDR2 YNFKEQ. V was pared by 8 bases and J by 8 bases, with 22 bases of the junction left unmatched. The DNA of the CDR3 is TGTGCCAGCGAACCTACCCGACGGGGGACAGGCCCCCTAGGCTACACCTTC. This sequence encodes CASEPTRRGTGPLGYTF.

This clone was observed a single time. One end of the junction does not line up with germline, which may come from a read error. The chain is built from TRBV19 and TRBJ2-3, with TRBD2 identical over 14 bases. CDR1 is LNHDA and CDR2 is SQIVND in the germline V gene (reference sequence). The CDR3 has 18 residues. CDR3: CASSIGLAGGPSTDTQYF. The CDR3 DNA is TGTGCCAGTAGCATAGGACTAGCGGGGGGCCCTAGCACAGATACGCAGTATTTT. Full variable domain (outside the CDR3, taken from reference TRBV19 and TRBJ2-3): DGGITQSPKYLFRKEGQNVTLSCEQNLNHDAMYWYRQDPGQGLRLIYYSQIVNDFQKGDIAEGYSVSREKKESFPLTVTSAQKNPTAFYLCASSIGLAGGPSTDTQYFGPGTRLTVL.

This sequence joins TRBV11-2 and TRBJ2-7; D may be TRBD1 or TRBD2 (5 bases each). The germline gives CDR1 SGHAT, CDR2 FQNNGV. V was clipped by 7 bases and J by 0 bases, with 13 bases between them. This CDR3 spans 14 amino acids. Written as DNA, the CDR3 is TGTGCCAGCAACCGGGACGGGATCTCCTACGAGCAGTACTTC. Encoded protein: CASNRDGISYEQYF.

This clone occurred once. This rearrangement joins TRBV10-3 to TRBJ2-1; D is possibly TRBD2 (6 bases). CDR1 is ENHRY, CDR2 SYGVKD, per germline. CDR3 size: 16 residues. Trimming stripped 6 bases from V and 8 bases from J, with 23 bases between. The CDR3 loop reads CAISPGRTTPGDEQFF. The CDR3 DNA reads as TGTGCCATCAGCCCTGGAAGGACTACCCCTGGGGATGAGCAGTTCTTC.

The CDR3: CASTIEGPGWDTQYF. The CDR3 coding sequence is TGTGCCAGCACCATTGAGGGACCGGGATGGGATACGCAGTATTTT. This rearrangement joins TRBV6-5 to TRBJ2-3; D is tentatively TRBD1 or TRBD2 (5 bases each). The germline V and J ends were trimmed by 7 bases and 6 bases, with 20 bases remaining between them. The CDR3 spans 15 residues. CDR1 is MNHEY, CDR2 SVGAGI, per germline.

The chain links TRBV6-5 to TRBJ1-2; TRBD1 is a possible D gene (6 bases). With 7 bases removed from V and 4 bases from J, the gap between germline ends came to 19 bases. Germline CDR1 MNHEY, CDR2 SVGAGI. The CDR3 covers 15 residues. Here the CDR3 reads CASTKNWGGAYGYTF. For the CDR3, the DNA is TGTGCCAGCACAAAAAATTGGGGGGGCGCCTATGGCTACACCTTC.

The genes are TRBV4-3 and TRBJ1-2, with 8 bases identical to TRBD1. Trimming cost V 3 bases and J 4 bases; bases outside gene matches: 4. Germline V CDR1 and CDR2: LGHNA, YSLEER. The CDR3 is 14 amino acids. For the CDR3, the DNA is TGCGCCAGCAGCCAGGACAGGGAGGTCTATGGCTACACCTTC. As protein: CASSQDREVYGYTF.

This clone was seen only a few times. The rearrangement links TRBV30 to TRBJ1-6; TRBD1 might be the D (6 bases). V was pared by 1 base and J by 8 bases, with 12 bases between. CDR1 is GTSNPN, CDR2 SVGIG, per germline (reference sequence). The CDR3 contains 14 residues. CDR3 loop: CAWSDGQFHSPLHF. CDR3 nucleotide sequence: TGTGCCTGGAGTGATGGACAGTTTCATTCACCCCTCCACTTT.

The gene calls are TRBV19 and TRBJ1-1; possibly TRBD1 for D (6 bases). The CDR3 spans 13 residues. From germline, CDR1 is LNHDA and CDR2 SQIVND (reference sequence). V shed 5 bases and J shed 3 bases, with 10 bases lying between them. The CDR3 DNA reads as TGTGCCAGTAGTTACGGGGGCCACACTGAAGCTTTCTTT. Translating it yields CASSYGGHTEAFF.

V gene TRBV15 combines with J gene TRBJ2-5; 9 nucleotides align to TRBD1. The germline CDR1 and CDR2 sequences are LNHNV and YYDKDF (reference sequence). This CDR3 spans 15 amino acids. V lost 6 bases to trimming and J lost 5 bases; unmatched junction nucleotides: 10. The CDR3 DNA follows: TGTGCCACCAGAAGTCCCGGGACAGGGATGGAGACCCAGTACTTC. Protein product: CATRSPGTGMETQYF.

This clone was recorded a few times. CDR3 in DNA: TGTGCCAGTAGTACCGACAGAAACACCGGGGAGCTGTTTTTT. This sequence encodes CASSTDRNTGELFF. V and J are TRBV19 and TRBJ2-2; D possibly corresponds to TRBD1 (5 bases). The CDR3 covers 14 residues. V was trimmed by 4 bases and J by 2 bases, leaving 8 bases between them. Germline CDR1 LNHDA, CDR2 SQIVND (reference sequence).

This clone was observed a handful of times. This chain uses TRBV6-4 with TRBJ2-2, with 8 bases fitting TRBD2. CDR1 is MRHNA, CDR2 SNTAGT, per germline. The CDR3 sequence is 15 residues long. The V and J ends lost 5 bases and 4 bases, in that order; junction bases with no gene match: 6. CDR3 in amino acids: CASSSGGLSTGELFF. The CDR3, as DNA: TGTGCCAGCAGTTCGGGGGGGCTAAGCACCGGGGAGCTGTTTTTT.

The sample holds a few counts of this clone. This CDR3 is CASSSRRNTEAFF. The CDR3, as DNA: TGTGCCAGCAGCTCGCGGAGGAACACTGAAGCTTTCTTT. The V gene is TRBV7-2, the J gene TRBJ1-1; no clear D gene. This CDR3 is 13 amino acids long. V was trimmed by 4 bases and J by 1 base, leaving 7 bases between them. Looked up from germline, CDR1 is SGHTA and CDR2 is FQGNSA.

The chain carries TRBV7-2 and TRBJ2-5; 13 bases are shared with TRBD2. CDR1 and CDR2 (germline): SGHTA, FQGNSA. The CDR3 is 15 amino acids. V lost 5 bases to trimming and J lost 6 bases; unmatched junction nucleotides: 6. CDR3 coding DNA: TGTGCCAGCAGCCGGACTAGCGGGGGTGAGAAGACCCAGTACTTC. It yields the protein CASSRTSGGEKTQYF.

This sequence joins TRBV6-5 and TRBJ2-1, with TRBD2 matching 8 bases. CDR3 length: 15 residues. Germline values: CDR1 MNHEY, CDR2 SVGAGI. Unmatched junction bases numbered 6, after V lost 5 bases and J lost 3 bases. In nucleotides, the CDR3 is TGTGCCAGCAGTGTTACTAGCGGAAACTACAATGAGCAGTTCTTC. It translates to CASSVTSGNYNEQFF.